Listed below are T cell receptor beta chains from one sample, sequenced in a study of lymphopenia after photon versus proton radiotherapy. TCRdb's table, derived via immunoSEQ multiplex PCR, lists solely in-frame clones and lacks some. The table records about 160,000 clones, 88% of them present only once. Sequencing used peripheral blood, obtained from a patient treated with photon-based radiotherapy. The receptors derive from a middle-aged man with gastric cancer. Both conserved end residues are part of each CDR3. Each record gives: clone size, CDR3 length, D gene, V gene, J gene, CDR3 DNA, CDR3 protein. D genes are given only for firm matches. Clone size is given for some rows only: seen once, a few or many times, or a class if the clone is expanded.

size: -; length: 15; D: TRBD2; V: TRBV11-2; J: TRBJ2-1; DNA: TGTGCCAGCAGTCGCATCCGTGGCGGGAGGGGTGAGCAGTTCTTC; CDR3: CASSRIRGGRGEQFF
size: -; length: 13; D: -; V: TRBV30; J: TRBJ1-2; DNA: TGTGCCTGGAGCCCCGGGGGCATTCCTGGCTACACCTTC; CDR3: CAWSPGGIPGYTF
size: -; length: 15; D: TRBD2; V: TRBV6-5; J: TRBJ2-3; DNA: TGTGCCAGCTATCCTAGCGGAACCCGCACAGATACGCAGTATTTT; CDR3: CASYPSGTRTDTQYF
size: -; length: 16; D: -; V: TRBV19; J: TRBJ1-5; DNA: TGTGCCAGTACCAGGGACGGTTCCCCCAGCAATCAGCCCCAGCATTTT; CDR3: CASTRDGSPSNQPQHF
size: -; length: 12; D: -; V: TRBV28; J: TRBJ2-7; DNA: TGTGCCAGCGGAACAAGAGCCTACGAGCAGTACTTC; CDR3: CASGTRAYEQYF
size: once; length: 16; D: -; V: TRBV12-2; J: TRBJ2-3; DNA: TGTGCAAGTCGCGCAGGACAGCGAAGGTGCACAGATACGCAGTATTTT; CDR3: CASRAGQRRCTDTQYF
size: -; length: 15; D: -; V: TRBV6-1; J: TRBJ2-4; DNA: TGTGCCAGCAGTGAAACGGGGTGGGCCAAAAACATTCAGTACTTC; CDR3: CASSETGWAKNIQYF
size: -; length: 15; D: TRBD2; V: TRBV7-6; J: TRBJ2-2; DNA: TGTGCCAGCAGCAGACTAGCGGGAAACACCGGGGAGCTGTTTTTT; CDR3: CASSRLAGNTGELFF
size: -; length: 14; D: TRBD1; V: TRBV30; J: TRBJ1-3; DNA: TGTGCCTGGGGTACAGGGGGCAGTGGAAACACCATATATTTT; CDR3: CAWGTGGSGNTIYF
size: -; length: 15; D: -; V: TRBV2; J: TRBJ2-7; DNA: TGTGCCAGCAGTGAGAGAACTCTAGGGGCCTACGAGCAGTACTTC; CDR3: CASSERTLGAYEQYF
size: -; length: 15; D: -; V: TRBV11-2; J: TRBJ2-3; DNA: TGTGCCAGCAGCTCCCTAAGCGGCCGGGGAAATACGCAGTATTTT; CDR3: CASSSLSGRGNTQYF
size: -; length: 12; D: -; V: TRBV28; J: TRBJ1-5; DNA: TGTGCCAGCACCCTGGGTCTGGGGCCCCAGCATTTT; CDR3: CASTLGLGPQHF
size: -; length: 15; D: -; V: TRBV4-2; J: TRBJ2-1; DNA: TGTGCCAGCAGCCAAGAAAGCCTAGTAGACAATGAGCAGTTCTTC; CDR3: CASSQESLVDNEQFF
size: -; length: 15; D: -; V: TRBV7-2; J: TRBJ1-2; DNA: TGTGCCAGCAGCTTAGCGGTGGGAATGGGCTATGGCTACACCTTC; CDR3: CASSLAVGMGYGYTF
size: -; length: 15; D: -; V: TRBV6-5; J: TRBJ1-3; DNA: TGTGCCAGCAGTTACTCGACTGGACAGGGAAACACCATATATTTT; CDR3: CASSYSTGQGNTIYF
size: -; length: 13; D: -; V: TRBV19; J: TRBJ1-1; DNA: TGTGCCAGTACACGGCAGGGGCGGACTGAAGCTTTCTTT; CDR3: CASTRQGRTEAFF
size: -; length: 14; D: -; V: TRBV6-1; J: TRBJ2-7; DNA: TGTGCCAGCAGTGAAGCCAGGGGAGACTACGAGCAGTACTTC; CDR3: CASSEARGDYEQYF
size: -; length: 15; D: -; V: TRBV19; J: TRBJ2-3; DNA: TGTGCCAGTAGTATAGGCCGGGCTAGCACAGATACGCAGTATTTT; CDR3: CASSIGRASTDTQYF
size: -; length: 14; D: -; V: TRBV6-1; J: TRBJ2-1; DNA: TGTGCCAGCAGGCATACAGGCCCATACAATGAGCAGTTCTTC; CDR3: CASRHTGPYNEQFF
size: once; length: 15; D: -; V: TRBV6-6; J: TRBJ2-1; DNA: TGTGCCAGCAGACCCTCGGGACTTTTTGACAATGAGCAGTTCTTC; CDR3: CASRPSGLFDNEQFF
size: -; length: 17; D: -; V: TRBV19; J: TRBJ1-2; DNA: TGTGCCAGTAGTATAGAGGCGGCAGCCAGGATGAACTATGGCTACACCTTC; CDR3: CASSIEAAARMNYGYTF
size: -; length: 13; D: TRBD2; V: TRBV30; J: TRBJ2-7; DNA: TGTGCCTGCAGACTAGCGGGTTATTTCGAGCAGTACTTC; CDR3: CACRLAGYFEQYF
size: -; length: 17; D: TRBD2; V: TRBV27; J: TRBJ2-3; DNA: TGTGCCAGCAGTTTATTTCGCCCGGGACTAGTCGCAGATACGCAGTATTTT; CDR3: CASSLFRPGLVADTQYF
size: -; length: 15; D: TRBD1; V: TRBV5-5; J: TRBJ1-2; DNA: TGTGCCAGCAGCTGGGACAGGGGGCTCGGCTATGGCTACACCTTC; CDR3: CASSWDRGLGYGYTF
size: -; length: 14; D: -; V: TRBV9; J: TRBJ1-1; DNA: TGTGCCAGCAGTGGACAGTTATGGGACACTGAAGCTTTCTTT; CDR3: CASSGQLWDTEAFF
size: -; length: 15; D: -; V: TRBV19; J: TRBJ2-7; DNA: TGTGCCAGTAGTATAAATGTCGTGGCAGATTACGAGCAGTACTTC; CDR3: CASSINVVADYEQYF
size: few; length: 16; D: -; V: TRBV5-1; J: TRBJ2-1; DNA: TGCGCCAGCAGCCTCGGGACTTTTAGACAAATCGATGAGCAGTTCTTC; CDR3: CASSLGTFRQIDEQFF
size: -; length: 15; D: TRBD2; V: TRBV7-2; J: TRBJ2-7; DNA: TGTGCCAGCAGTCGGACTAGCGGAAACTCCTACGAGCAGTACTTC; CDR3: CASSRTSGNSYEQYF
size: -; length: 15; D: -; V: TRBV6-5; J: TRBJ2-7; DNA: TGTGCCAGCAGTCACGGGTCGAAGGCATCGAACGAGCAGTACTTC; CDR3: CASSHGSKASNEQYF
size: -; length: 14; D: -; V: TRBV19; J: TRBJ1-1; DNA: TGTGCCAGTAGTATATCGTCGGGGAACACTGAAGCTTTCTTT; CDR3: CASSISSGNTEAFF
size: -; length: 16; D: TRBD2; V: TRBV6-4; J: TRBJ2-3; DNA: TGTGCCAGCAGTGCGGCTAGCGGGGTCTGGGTAGATACGCAGTATTTT; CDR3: CASSAASGVWVDTQYF
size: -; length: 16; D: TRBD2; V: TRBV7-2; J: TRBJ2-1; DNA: TGTGCCAGCAGCGCGGGACTAGCGGGAGGCGAGCATGAGCAGTTCTTC; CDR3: CASSAGLAGGEHEQFF
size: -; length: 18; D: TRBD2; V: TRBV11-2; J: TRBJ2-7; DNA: TGTGCCAGCAGCTTATTCCGACTAGCGGGAGGTCAAGGCTACGAGCAGTACTTC; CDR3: CASSLFRLAGGQGYEQYF
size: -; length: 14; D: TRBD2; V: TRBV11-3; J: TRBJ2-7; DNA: TGTGCCAGCAGCTTGGCTAGCGGGAGCAACGAGCAGTACTTC; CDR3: CASSLASGSNEQYF
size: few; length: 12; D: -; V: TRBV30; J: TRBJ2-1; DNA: TGTGCCTGGAGTGTAAGGGGACATGAGCAGTTCTTC; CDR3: CAWSVRGHEQFF
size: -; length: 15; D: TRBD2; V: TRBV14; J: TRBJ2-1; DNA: TGTGCCAGCAGCCTCCTAGCGGGAGGGCCCTATGAGCAGTTCTTC; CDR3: CASSLLAGGPYEQFF
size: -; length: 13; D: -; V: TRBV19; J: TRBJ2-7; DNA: TGTGCCAGTAGTCTCCCCCCCAACTACGAGCAGTACTTC; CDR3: CASSLPPNYEQYF
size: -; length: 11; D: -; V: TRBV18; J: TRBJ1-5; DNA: TGTGCCAGCTCACCAAGCCAGCCCCAGCATTTT; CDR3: CASSPSQPQHF
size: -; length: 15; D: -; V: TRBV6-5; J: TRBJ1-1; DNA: TGTGCCAGCAGTTACTCGGTCACAGTGAACACTGAAGCTTTCTTT; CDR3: CASSYSVTVNTEAFF
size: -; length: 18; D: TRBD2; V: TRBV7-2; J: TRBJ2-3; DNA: TGTGCCAGCAGCCCTACTAGCGGGAGGGTCGGCGGCACAGATACGCAGTATTTT; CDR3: CASSPTSGRVGGTDTQYF
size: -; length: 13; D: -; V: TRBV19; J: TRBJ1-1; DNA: TGTGCCACAAAGCAAGGGGTAGGGACTGAAGCTTTCTTT; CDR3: CATKQGVGTEAFF
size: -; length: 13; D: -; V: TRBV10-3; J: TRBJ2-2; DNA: TGTGCCATCAGTGAGTCGACAGTCGGGGAGCTGTTTTTT; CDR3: CAISESTVGELFF
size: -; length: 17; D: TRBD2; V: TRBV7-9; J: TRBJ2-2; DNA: TGTGCCAGCAGCTTAGTTTCGGCGGGAGTGAACACCGGGGAGCTGTTTTTT; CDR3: CASSLVSAGVNTGELFF
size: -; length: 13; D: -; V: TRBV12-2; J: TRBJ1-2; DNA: TGTGCAAGTGGGGACAGAGAGGGCTATGGCTACACCTTC; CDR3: CASGDREGYGYTF
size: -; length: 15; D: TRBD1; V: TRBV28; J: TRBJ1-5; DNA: TGTGCCAGCAGCTCTGACAGGGATAGCAATCAGCCCCAGCATTTT; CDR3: CASSSDRDSNQPQHF